The TCR beta chain described here comes from a study of shared clonotypes between healthy human individuals. The V segment lost 2 bases and the J segment 5 bases; nucleotides outside the gene matches: 6. CDR3 length equals 14 residues. Germline CDR1 and CDR2: SGHKS and YYEKEE (reference sequence). Profiling relied on immunoSEQ multiplex PCR, and the TCRdb table lists in-frame clones only, not all of them. The sample records some 1 million clones, around 74% being singletons. CD4+ cells yielded CD45RA+ naive and CD45RA-negative memory subsets. The TCR comes from a man aged 18 to 30 in good health. This sequence joins TRBV5-5 and TRBJ1-2; 7 nucleotides agree with TRBD1. Material: memory CD4+ T cells sorted from blood. Subset defined: CD45RA-negative fraction. CDR3 sequence: CASSLGQATYGYTF. The CDR3 DNA sequence: TGTGCCAGCAGCTTAGGACAGGCCACTTATGGCTACACCTTC.